This T cell receptor (beta chain) was captured in a study of cytomegalovirus exposure and HLA in healthy donors. The CDR3 has 16 amino acids. Germline V gives CDR1 WSHSY, CDR2 SAAADI. Regarding the study as a whole: When analyzed later, the rates of TCR association showed variation by HLA locus, with DRB1 the most and HLA-C the fewest. Indistinguishable V segments, including TRBV6-2 and TRBV6-3, were excluded.

A note on this clone: Its antigen is still unknown. A junction end diverges from the germline sequence, so it may reflect a read error.

This PCR relied on a set of 60 Vbeta primers and 13 Jbeta primers. In the original workflow: As a later analysis found, there were 70 million to 90 million unique TCR beta chains, of which about 10 million were shared. Clones were read by immunoSEQ multiplex PCR, and TCRdb kept only the in-frame ones, dropping some. The V and J calls and the clone size are those of that table, but D and trimming were determined from the DNA. The top ten clones hold around 3% of a sample with over 70,000 clones, 75% to 85% of them seen once. This chain uses TRBV10-2 with TRBJ2-6; a weak D match, TRBD1 (5 bases). Material: PBMCs. The TCR originated in a man in his fifties or sixties in good health and CMV-seropositive. DNA of the CDR3: TGCGCCAGCAGTGAAAATCGGGCTTCTGGGGCCAACGGCCTGACTTTC. It codes for CASSENRASGANGLTF.